The 12 T cell receptor beta chains given below trace back to one sample, sequenced in a study of CD8 T cell repertoires and HIV-1 epitope variants. These receptors' targets are unknown. Profiling relied on immunoSEQ multiplex PCR, and the TCRdb table lists in-frame clones only, not all of them. The data contain a few thousand clones, more than 60% of them singletons. Input material: cultured CD8+ T cells derived from PBMCs. These receptor sequences come from a male donor with HIV.

This sequence joins TRBV25-1 and TRBJ2-3; D is undetermined. Deletions cut 10 bases from V and 7 bases from J, with 9 bases between. The CDR3 sequence is 10 residues long. The germline gives CDR1 MGHDK, CDR2 SYGVNS. CDR3 sequence: CATEFNTQYF. In DNA, the CDR3 is TGTGCCACCGAATTCAATACGCAGTATTTT. The full variable domain, rest sourced from reference TRBV25-1 and TRBJ2-3, is EADIYQTPRYLVIGTGKKITLECSQTMGHDKMYWYQQDPGMELHLIHYSYGVNSTEKGDLSSESTVSRIRTEHFPLTLESARPSHTSQYLCATEFNTQYFGPGTRLTVL.

The chain recombines TRBV4-1 with TRBJ2-1; a weak D match, TRBD2 (5 bases). This CDR3 is 16 amino acids long. Trimming removed 1 base at V and 5 bases at J, with 15 bases between. Germline CDR1 MGHRA, CDR2 YSYEKL. The CDR3 DNA reads TGCGCCAGCAGCCAAGCATATAAGACTACCAACAATGAGCAGTTCTTC. It yields the protein CASSQAYKTTNNEQFF.

The V and J genes are TRBV6-5 and TRBJ2-3; 12 bases line up with TRBD2. This CDR3 is 16 amino acids long. The germline V gene encodes CDR1 MNHEY and CDR2 SVGAGI. J was trimmed by 2 bases and V by 4 bases; bases with no gene match: 4. CDR3 DNA sequence: TGTGCCAGCAGTTCCTGGACTAGCGGGGACACAGATACGCAGTATTTT. Protein: CASSSWTSGDTDTQYF.

The chain uses TRBV6-6 and TRBJ2-7; no clear D gene. The V and J ends lost 4 bases and 2 bases respectively, with 9 bases between them. The germline CDR1 and CDR2 sequences are MNHNY and SVGAGI (reference sequence). This CDR3 is 13 amino acids long. The CDR3 region has the DNA TGTGCCAGCAGTTGGAACTACCCCTACGAGCAGTACTTC. This translates into CASSWNYPYEQYF.

This chain connects TRBV6-5 to TRBJ2-3; D is uncertain. V dropped 9 bases and J dropped 5 bases, with 15 bases sitting between them. This CDR3 region has 13 residues. CDR1 MNHEY and CDR2 SVGAGI come from the germline V gene. The CDR3 DNA reads TGTGCCAGTCAATTAATGTCTAGAGATACGCAGTATTTT. This sequence encodes CASQLMSRDTQYF.

The rearrangement joins TRBV5-1 to TRBJ2-7, with TRBD2 as a possible D gene (6 bases). The germline gives CDR1 SGHRS, CDR2 YFSETQ. The CDR3 loop spans 14 amino acids. Trimming took off 0 bases at V and 3 bases at J, with 10 bases between the two ends. CDR3 nucleotides: TGCGCCAGCAGCTTGGGCGGGATGAGCTACGAGCAGTACTTC. Translated: CASSLGGMSYEQYF.

The chain is built from TRBV7-2 and TRBJ2-3; D gene ambiguous. Germline CDR1 is SGHTA and CDR2 is FQGNSA. The V gene lost 1 base and the J gene lost 5 bases, with 4 bases spanning the gap. The CDR3 sequence is 12 residues long. CDR3 region: CASSLDLDTQYF. CDR3 sequence (DNA): TGTGCCAGCAGCTTAGATCTAGATACGCAGTATTTT.

The CDR3 DNA follows: TGTGCCAGCAGCCAACTTGACGGCCCGGTCCACGAGCAGTACTTC. It yields the protein CASSQLDGPVHEQYF. The J gene is TRBJ2-7, the V gene TRBV14, with D unclear. V gave up 2 bases and J gave up 5 bases, with 16 bases separating them. There are 15 residues in the CDR3. Germline CDR1 SGHDN, CDR2 FVKESK.

The rearrangement joins TRBV2 to TRBJ1-5; weak D call: TRBD1 (6 bases). This CDR3 has 15 residues. With 8 bases removed from V and 4 bases from J, the gap between germline ends came to 18 bases. CDR1 and CDR2 (germline): SNHLY, FYNNEI. CDR3 in amino acids: CASDEGVTLNQPQHF. The DNA for the CDR3 is TGTGCCAGCGATGAGGGGGTCACCCTAAATCAGCCCCAGCATTTT.

The chain employs TRBV5-6 and TRBJ1-2; possibly TRBD1 for D (5 bases). The ends were cut back, 4 bases at V and 4 bases at J, with 8 bases in the middle. Germline V lookup: CDR1 SGHDT, CDR2 YYEEEE. CDR3 length: 12 residues. CDR3 DNA sequence: TGTGCCAGCAGCCAAGACAGCTATGGCTACACCTTC. Amino acid sequence: CASSQDSYGYTF.

The rearrangement joins TRBV21-1 to TRBJ2-7. TRBV21-1 is deemed a pseudogene. This CDR3 contains 15 residues. In DNA form, the CDR3 reads TGTGCCAGCGGTAGAGGGACCCTGAGCTCCTACGAGCAGTACTTC. Residues: CASGRGTLSSYEQYF.

In its sample, this clone was seen once. J is TRBJ2-1 and V is TRBV27; D is ambiguous. Trimming cost V 6 bases and J 3 bases, with 9 bases left between them. Per germline, CDR1 MNHEY and CDR2 SMNVEV (reference sequence). The CDR3 length is 13 residues. This chain's CDR3 is CASRPTGYNEQFF. The DNA of the CDR3 is TGTGCCAGCAGACCAACTGGCTACAATGAGCAGTTCTTC.